The 25 T cell receptor beta chains below all came from one sample that was sequenced in a study of shared clonotypes between healthy human individuals. Here immunoSEQ multiplex PCR was the method, and the copy in TCRdb shows in-frame clones only, minus some. The data show fewer than 550,000 clones, 60% to 80% seen once. Sequencing used PBMCs. These receptors were taken from a woman aged 40 to 49 in good health. Some clones in this sample may be carry-over from other donors' samples.

V is TRBV9 and J is TRBJ1-1; D is unclear. The ends were cut back, 2 bases at V and 2 bases at J, with 10 bases in the middle. Germline V CDR1 and CDR2: SGDLS, YYNGEE. CDR3 length equals 14 residues. CDR3 in DNA: TGTGCCAGCAGCGTCGGGGATTATAACACTGAAGCTTTCTTT. Amino acids: CASSVGDYNTEAFF.

The chain links TRBV15 to TRBJ1-2; 11 bases are shared with TRBD1. The CDR3 contains 18 residues. Germline V gene sequence: CDR1 LNHNV, CDR2 YYDKDF (reference sequence). V lost 0 bases, J lost 2 bases, and 8 bases stayed unmatched. This chain's CDR3 is CATSRDQPGQGGNYGYTF. The CDR3 DNA reads TGTGCCACCAGCAGAGACCAACCGGGACAGGGGGGGAACTATGGCTACACCTTC. The variable domain in full, completed from reference TRBV15 and TRBJ1-2, reads DAMVIQNPRYQVTQFGKPVTLSCSQTLNHNVMYWYQQKSSQAPKLLFHYYDKDFNNEADTPDNFQSRRPNTSFCFLDIRSPGLGDTAMYLCATSRDQPGQGGNYGYTFGSGTRLTVV.

The chain uses TRBV9 and TRBJ2-5; perhaps TRBD1 as D (5 bases). This CDR3 is built from 15 residues. Germline assignment: CDR1 SGDLS and CDR2 YYNGEE. The germline V and J ends were trimmed by 5 bases and 5 bases, with 19 bases remaining between them. Here the CDR3 reads CASSIGVRAMETQYF. The CDR3 nucleotides are TGTGCCAGCAGTATAGGTGTCAGGGCTATGGAGACCCAGTACTTC. The full variable domain, with the rest looked up from reference TRBV9 and TRBJ2-5, is DSGVTQTPKHLITATGQRVTLRCSPRSGDLSVYWYQQSLDQGLQFLIQYYNGEERAKGNILERFSAQQFPDLHSELNLSSLELGDSALYFCASSIGVRAMETQYFGPGTRLLVL.

The chain couples TRBV28 to TRBJ1-4; possible D gene TRBD1, 6 bases. The CDR3 runs 13 residues. V gave up 3 bases and J gave up 8 bases, with 10 bases separating them. Germline assignment: CDR1 MDHEN and CDR2 SYDVKM. This CDR3 reads CASSLQGREKLFF. As DNA, the CDR3 is TGTGCCAGCAGTTTGCAGGGGAGGGAAAAACTGTTTTTT. Filled out from reference TRBV28 and TRBJ1-4, the complete variable domain reads DVKVTQSSRYLVKRTGEKVFLECVQDMDHENMFWYRQDPGLGLRLIYFSYDVKMKEKGDIPEGYSVSREKKERFSLILESASTNQTSMYLCASSLQGREKLFFGSGTQLSVL.

The chain is built from TRBV7-9 and TRBJ2-2; 11 bases fit TRBD1. CDR1 is SEHNR and CDR2 is FQNEAQ in the germline V gene (reference sequence). The CDR3 has 15 amino acids. V lost 6 bases, J lost 6 bases, and 6 bases stayed unmatched. The CDR3 reads CASRSGQGDAGELFF. The CDR3 nucleotides read TGTGCCAGCAGGTCGGGACAGGGGGACGCCGGGGAGCTGTTTTTT. Full variable domain (remainder filled in from reference TRBV7-9 and TRBJ2-2): DTGVSQNPRHKITKRGQNVTFRCDPISEHNRLYWYRQTLGQGPEFLTYFQNEAQLEKSRLLSDRFSAERPKGSFSTLEIQRTEQGDSAMYLCASRSGQGDAGELFFGEGSRLTVL.

The CDR3 region is CASNAPSTYEQYF. The DNA for the CDR3 is TGTGCCAGCAACGCGCCTAGTACCTACGAGCAGTACTTC. The chain combines TRBV28 with TRBJ2-7; D is ambiguous. The CDR3 runs 13 residues. From germline, CDR1 is MDHEN and CDR2 SYDVKM. V gave up 7 bases and J gave up 2 bases, with 12 bases separating them. Complete variable domain (other parts from reference TRBV28 and TRBJ2-7): DVKVTQSSRYLVKRTGEKVFLECVQDMDHENMFWYRQDPGLGLRLIYFSYDVKMKEKGDIPEGYSVSREKKERFSLILESASTNQTSMYLCASNAPSTYEQYFGPGTRLTVT.

V gene TRBV7-3 combines with J gene TRBJ2-3; 10 nucleotides agree with TRBD2. Trimming cost V 4 bases and J 4 bases; bases outside gene matches: 8. CDR1 is SGHTA, CDR2 FQGTGA, per germline. The CDR3 is made up of 16 amino acids. The CDR3 bases are TGTGCCAGCAGCTCCGCTTCAGCGGGAGGGGCAGATACGCAGTATTTT. It specifies CASSSASAGGADTQYF.

The chain carries TRBV28 and TRBJ1-1, with D possibly TRBD1 on 5 matching bases. Germline CDR1 is MDHEN and CDR2 is SYDVKM. This CDR3 is built from 13 residues. The germline V and J ends were trimmed by 5 bases and 6 bases, with 13 bases remaining between them. This CDR3 is CASSPSGFPEAFF. The CDR3 bases are TGTGCCAGCAGTCCCTCAGGGTTTCCTGAAGCTTTCTTT.

The chain has TRBV5-1 and TRBJ1-4; 7 bases fit TRBD1. The V gene end was trimmed by 4 bases and the J gene end by 8 bases; junction bases not matched to a gene: 17. From germline, CDR1 is SGHRS and CDR2 YFSETQ. The CDR3 extends over 17 amino acids. The CDR3 spells CASSPTGQSSPREKLFF. CDR3 in DNA: TGCGCCAGCAGCCCGACGGGACAGTCGTCTCCGAGGGAAAAACTGTTTTTT.

The chain is built from TRBV11-3 and TRBJ2-3; D possibly corresponds to TRBD1 (6 bases). V lost 5 bases and J lost 2, with 14 bases in between. The CDR3 sequence is 15 residues long. Per the germline V gene, CDR1 is SGHNT and CDR2 is YENEEA. The CDR3 DNA sequence: TGTGCCAGCAGCCCCAGGACAGAGGCCACAGATACGCAGTATTTT. This gives the protein CASSPRTEATDTQYF.

V gene TRBV11-3 combines with J gene TRBJ2-2, with 16 bases identical to TRBD2. CDR3 length equals 16 residues. V was clipped by 5 bases and J by 6 bases; unmatched bases: 3. Germline-derived CDR1 and CDR2 are SGHNT and YENEEA. CDR3 protein: CASSPGLAGGAGELFF. In DNA form, the CDR3 reads TGTGCCAGCAGCCCGGGACTAGCGGGAGGGGCCGGGGAGCTGTTTTTT.

The V call is TRBV18, the J call TRBJ2-7; TRBD2 matches 13 bases. V lost 2 bases to trimming and J lost 7 bases; unmatched junction nucleotides: 5. This CDR3 is 15 amino acids long. Germline CDR1 KGHSH, CDR2 LQKENI. Here the CDR3 DNA reads TGTGCCAGCTCACCAGGACTAGCGGGAGTATGGGAGCAGTACTTC. This encodes CASSPGLAGVWEQYF.

The J gene is TRBJ1-6, the V gene TRBV5-4; D possibly corresponds to TRBD1 (6 bases). Germline V gene lookup returns CDR1 SGHNT and CDR2 YYREEE (reference sequence). CDR3 length: 17 amino acids. Deletions cut 3 bases from V and 0 bases from J, with 13 bases between. Here the CDR3 reads CASSSHQGSSYNSPLHF. The DNA of the CDR3 is TGTGCCAGCAGCTCTCACCAGGGGAGCTCCTATAATTCACCCCTCCACTTT.

This clone was observed a handful of times. The chain is built from TRBV10-3 and TRBJ2-2, with TRBD2 matching over 10 bases. The V gene's germline CDR1 is ENHRY and CDR2 SYGVKD. This CDR3 spans 16 amino acids. Trimming at V came to 6 bases and at J to 2 bases, leaving 6 bases not matched to a gene. The CDR3: CAIRPGLAANTGELFF. The CDR3 region has the DNA TGTGCCATCAGACCAGGACTAGCGGCAAACACCGGGGAGCTGTTTTTT.

V is TRBV7-8 and J is TRBJ1-5; tentative D call: TRBD1 (5 bases). Trimming removed 3 bases from V and 7 bases from J, with 16 bases in between. CDR3 length equals 15 residues. CDR1 is SGHVS and CDR2 is FQNEAQ in the germline V gene. The CDR3 loop is CASSFQGFETQPQHF. The CDR3 region has the DNA TGTGCCAGCAGCTTTCAGGGTTTCGAGACCCAGCCCCAGCATTTT.

V usage is TRBV5-1 and J usage is TRBJ2-2, with 8 positions matching TRBD1. The length of the CDR3 is 15 residues. Per germline, CDR1 SGHRS and CDR2 YFSETQ. V shed 0 bases and J 4 bases; nucleotides not matched to a gene: 2. For the CDR3, the DNA is TGCGCCAGCAGCTTGGGCGGGACAGGCACCGGGGAGCTGTTTTTT. Translating it yields CASSLGGTGTGELFF. Together with reference TRBV5-1 and TRBJ2-2, the CDR3 gives the full variable domain: KAGVTQTPRYLIKTRGQQVTLSCSPISGHRSVSWYQQTPGQGLQFLFEYFSETQRNKGNFPGRFSGRQFSNSRSEMNVSTLELGDSALYLCASSLGGTGTGELFFGEGSRLTVL.

Only a few counts were recorded for this clone. The rearrangement joins TRBV5-6 to TRBJ1-5, with 7 bases lining up with TRBD1. V lost 4 bases, J lost 5 bases, and 6 bases stayed unmatched. Germline V CDR1 and CDR2: SGHDT, YYEEEE. This CDR3 region has 14 residues. The CDR3 DNA is TGTGCCAGCAGCCCGAGTCAGGGGGATCAGCCCCAGCATTTT. Encoded protein: CASSPSQGDQPQHF.

Only one count was recorded for this clone. The chain joins TRBV9 to TRBJ2-5; D not certain. Between the trimmed V and J ends, which lost 4 bases and 0 bases, there was a span of 13 bases. Germline V gives CDR1 SGDLS, CDR2 YYNGEE. CDR3 size: 15 residues. The CDR3 protein is CASSHDLGYQETQYF. In nucleotides, the CDR3 is TGTGCCAGCAGCCACGATTTGGGATACCAAGAGACCCAGTACTTC.

The J gene is TRBJ2-1, the V gene TRBV5-4; 12 nucleotides line up with TRBD2. This CDR3 contains 15 residues. Germline V gives CDR1 SGHNT, CDR2 YYREEE (reference sequence). With V trimmed by 2 bases and J by 9 bases, 6 bases remained unmatched. DNA of the CDR3: TGTGCCAGCAGCTTTGGACTAGCGGGAACCGGTGAGCAGTTCTTC. Its protein product is CASSFGLAGTGEQFF.

The chain combines TRBV19 with TRBJ1-1; perhaps TRBD1 as D (5 bases). Trimming shortened V by 6 bases and J by 5 bases, and 16 bases separated the two germline ends. CDR3 length: 14 residues. In germline, CDR1 is LNHDA, CDR2 SQIVND (reference sequence). CDR3: CASRGRGGRTEAFF. In DNA form, the CDR3 reads TGTGCCAGTAGGGGACGTGGAGGGCGGACTGAAGCTTTCTTT.

About this clone itself: Without the conserved terminal phenylalanine or tryptophan, this CDR3 likely stems from a read error. The rearrangement links TRBV4-3 to TRBJ1-1; D unresolved. The CDR3 covers 14 residues. Trimming removed 3 bases at V and 1 base at J, with 9 bases between. CDR1 is LGHNA and CDR2 is YSLEER in the germline V gene. This CDR3 reads CASSHAGRNTEAFL. The CDR3 nucleotides read TGCGCCAGCAGCCATGCCGGGAGGAACACTGAAGCTTTCCTT.

The CDR3 sequence: CASSPGEGTADTQYF. Written as DNA, the CDR3 is TGTGCCAGCTCGCCGGGGGAGGGTACCGCAGATACGCAGTATTTT. The rearrangement uses TRBV18 and TRBJ2-3; 7 nucleotides line up with TRBD2. The CDR3 runs to 15 residues. Germline loops: CDR1 KGHSH, CDR2 LQKENI. The V gene end was trimmed by 6 bases and the J gene end by 4 bases; junction bases not matched to a gene: 10. The full variable domain, with the rest looked up from reference TRBV18 and TRBJ2-3, is NAGVMQNPRHLVRRRGQEARLRCSPMKGHSHVYWYRQLPEEGLKFMVYLQKENIIDESGMPKERFSAEFPKEGPSILRIQQVVRGDSAAYFCASSPGEGTADTQYFGPGTRLTVL.

The chain carries TRBV30 and TRBJ2-7; TRBD2 might be the D (6 bases). The V gene lost 3 bases and the J gene lost 6 bases, with 24 bases spanning the gap. The germline CDR1 and CDR2 sequences are GTSNPN and SVGIG (reference sequence). This CDR3 contains 16 residues. CDR3 protein: CAWSAFPVSRGSEQYF. In nucleotides, the CDR3 is TGTGCCTGGAGCGCCTTCCCCGTCTCGCGGGGCAGCGAGCAGTACTTC.

The chain couples TRBV11-2 to TRBJ2-7; D possibly corresponds to TRBD1 (6 bases). This CDR3 is 11 amino acids long. Trimming pared 0 bases from V and 12 bases from J, leaving 9 bases between. Germline CDR1 reads SGHAT; CDR2 reads FQNNGV. The CDR3 loop is CASSLDRGTYF. The CDR3 bases are TGTGCCAGCAGCTTAGACAGGGGAACGTACTTC. The whole variable domain, filled in from reference TRBV11-2 and TRBJ2-7, reads EAGVAQSPRYKIIEKRQSVAFWCNPISGHATLYWYQQILGQGPKLLIQFQNNGVVDDSQLPKDRFSAERLKGVDSTLKIQPAKLEDSAVYLCASSLDRGTYFGPGTRLTVT.

V and J are TRBV5-6 and TRBJ2-1, with 10 nucleotides matching TRBD1. Trimming took 0 bases from V and 8 from J; bases not matched to a gene: 11. CDR3 length: 17 residues. The germline V gene has CDR1 SGHDT and CDR2 YYEEEE. CDR3 coding DNA: TGTGCCAGCAGCTTGGTGGGGACAGGGGTAGAGTCTGATGAGCAGTTCTTC. It yields the protein CASSLVGTGVESDEQFF.